The rows below give T cell receptor beta chains drawn from one sample of a study of blood T cells in healthy people across ages. TCRdb itself ran the 5' RACE reads through MiXCR, one entry per CDR3 protein. The sample has some 730,000 distinct CDR3 sequences; approximately 21% are singletons. Sequenced: blood. The source of these receptors is a man in his 70s in good health. Both conserved end residues are part of each CDR3. The order of the fields is D gene, J gene, clone size, CDR3 length, V gene, CDR3 protein, CDR3 DNA. D genes are given only for firm matches. Clone size is given for some rows only: seen once, a few or many times, or a class if the clone is expanded.

NA,TRBJ2-7,NA,10,TRBV20-1,CSARAVGDSF,TGCAGTGCTCGAGCAGTGGGAGATAGCTTC
NA,TRBJ1-2,NA,11,TRBV29-1,CSVYQSGGYTF,TGCAGCGTCTATCAATCCGGAGGCTACACCTTC
NA,TRBJ2-3,few,13,TRBV29-1,CSVQRTGSDTQYF,TGCAGCGTCCAACGAACAGGGTCAGATACGCAGTATTTT
TRBD2,TRBJ2-3,NA,17,TRBV12-3/TRBV12-4,CASSLGSGRAESDTQYF,TGTGCCAGCAGTTTGGGGAGCGGGAGGGCCGAGTCAGATACGCAGTATTTT
TRBD1,TRBJ2-6,few,14,TRBV20-1,CSGQGASGANVLTF,TGCAGTGGGCAGGGGGCGTCCGGGGCCAACGTCCTGACTTTC
NA,TRBJ2-4,NA,16,TRBV3-1,CASSQEWGWAKNIQYF,TGTGCCAGCAGCCAAGAGTGGGGTTGGGCCAAAAACATTCAGTACTTC
TRBD1,TRBJ2-5,NA,17,TRBV28,CASTIGVTTGGGETQYF,TGTGCCAGCACCATAGGGGTCACCACAGGGGGCGGAGAGACCCAGTACTTC
NA,TRBJ2-1,few,17,TRBV21-1,CASSKARTGLSYNEQFF,TGTGCCAGCAGCAAAGCCCGGACAGGCCTCTCCTACAATGAGCAGTTCTTC
NA,TRBJ2-3,NA,14,TRBV29-1,CSVNGLGDTDTQYF,TGCAGCGTTAACGGGTTGGGGGACACAGATACGCAGTATTTT
TRBD1,TRBJ2-3,few,13,TRBV29-1,CSLGTGGYDTQYF,TGCAGCCTCGGGACAGGGGGTTATGATACGCAGTATTTT
NA,TRBJ1-1,NA,18,TRBV3-1,CASSQDYGVSAGSTEAFF,TGTGCCAGCAGCCAAGATTACGGCGTATCCGCGGGGAGCACTGAAGCTTTCTTT
NA,TRBJ2-3,NA,12,TRBV28,CASSPPGYAQYF,TGTGCCAGCAGTCCCCCGGGATACGCGCAGTATTTT
TRBD2,TRBJ2-3,few,15,TRBV7-9,CASSSGRGGADTQYF,TGTGCCAGCAGTTCTGGTCGGGGGGGGGCAGATACGCAGTATTTT
NA,TRBJ2-5,NA,15,TRBV6-6,CASRTSKDTPETQYF,TGTGCCAGCAGAACTAGTAAGGATACCCCAGAGACCCAGTACTTC
TRBD2,TRBJ2-3,many,16,TRBV12-3/TRBV12-4,CASSLGGTTGTDTQYF,TGTGCCAGCAGTTTAGGAGGGACTACCGGCACAGATACGCAGTATTTT
TRBD1,TRBJ2-5,NA,17,TRBV24-1,CATSDPLRQGRGETQYF,TGTGCCACCAGTGACCCTCTCCGACAGGGAAGAGGAGAGACCCAGTACTTC
TRBD2,TRBJ2-1,NA,15,TRBV12-3/TRBV12-4,CASSRTGGRRSEQFF,TGTGCCAGCAGTCGAACGGGGGGGCGTCGTAGTGAGCAGTTCTTC
NA,TRBJ1-2,NA,15,TRBV5-5,CASSLGPTGNGGYTF,TGTGCCAGCAGCTTGGGACCTACAGGGAACGGGGGCTACACCTTC
TRBD2,TRBJ2-7,NA,16,TRBV6-5,CASSYYSGTNSYEQYF,TGTGCCAGCAGTTACTACTCCGGGACTAACTCCTACGAGCAGTACTTC
NA,TRBJ2-3,few,14,TRBV5-4,CASSQGGFADTQYF,TGTGCCAGCAGCCAGGGGGGGTTCGCAGATACGCAGTATTTT
NA,TRBJ2-3,few,15,TRBV27,CASSFLAGGVDTQYF,TGTGCCAGCAGTTTCTTAGCTGGCGGTGTAGATACGCAGTATTTT
TRBD1,TRBJ2-5,few,15,TRBV29-1,CSVPTPQGAQETQYF,TGCAGCGTTCCTACCCCTCAGGGGGCCCAAGAGACCCAGTACTTC
TRBD1,TRBJ2-7,few,13,TRBV7-9,CASRGGQGHEQYF,TGTGCCAGCAGAGGGGGACAGGGGCACGAGCAGTACTTC
NA,TRBJ2-3,NA,11,TRBV20-1,CSAWDSLTQYF,TGCAGTGCTTGGGACTCCCTTACGCAGTATTTT
TRBD2,TRBJ2-7,few,14,TRBV10-2,CASRLAGEYYEQYF,TGCGCCAGCAGACTAGCGGGGGAGTACTACGAGCAGTACTTC
NA,TRBJ2-5,few,15,TRBV3-1,CASSQVQLAPETQYF,TGTGCCAGCAGCCAAGTGCAGCTGGCCCCAGAGACCCAGTACTTC
TRBD1,TRBJ2-5,few,18,TRBV4-1,CASSHRTGVVDSQETQYF,TGCGCCAGCAGCCACCGAACAGGGGTGGTGGACTCACAAGAGACCCAGTACTTC
NA,TRBJ2-1,NA,14,TRBV4-3,CASSKGWSYNEQFF,TGCGCCAGCTCCAAGGGGTGGTCCTACAATGAGCAGTTCTTC
NA,TRBJ1-5,few,13,TRBV10-3,CAIRDMEDQPQHF,TGTGCCATCAGGGACATGGAAGATCAGCCCCAGCATTTT
NA,TRBJ1-1,few,16,TRBV20-1,CSARVGWRTVGTEAFF,TGCAGTGCTAGGGTAGGGTGGAGGACGGTCGGCACTGAAGCTTTCTTT
TRBD1,TRBJ1-2,few,14,TRBV10-3,CAIRGDRADYGYTF,TGTGCCATCAGGGGGGACAGGGCAGACTATGGCTACACCTTC
NA,TRBJ2-5,few,16,TRBV5-1,CASSLSRGPEQETQYF,TGCGCCAGCAGCTTGTCAAGAGGGCCAGAGCAAGAGACCCAGTACTTC
TRBD2,TRBJ2-7,NA,15,TRBV28,CASSSSPSGRYEQYF,TGTGCCAGCAGTTCTTCCCCTAGCGGGCGCTACGAGCAGTACTTC
TRBD1,TRBJ1-5,NA,14,TRBV10-3,CAIRPQGENQPQHF,TGTGCCATCAGGCCCCAGGGGGAAAATCAGCCCCAGCATTTT
TRBD2,TRBJ2-5,few,16,TRBV5-5,CASSQLRLAGFETQYF,TGTGCCAGCAGTCAACTCAGGCTAGCGGGGTTTGAGACCCAGTACTTC
NA,TRBJ2-1,NA,15,TRBV7-2,CASRRGGTPNNERFF,TGTGCCAGCAGAAGGGGGGGGACCCCAAACAATGAGCGGTTCTTC
NA,TRBJ2-1,NA,15,TRBV5-1,CASSLVGVVFNEQFF,TGCGCCAGCAGCTTGGTGGGAGTTGTCTTTAATGAGCAGTTCTTC
NA,TRBJ2-5,NA,12,TRBV24-1,CATRADGETQYF,TGTGCCACCAGGGCCGACGGGGAGACCCAGTACTTC
NA,TRBJ2-7,NA,11,TRBV24-1,CATSAGHEQYF,TGTGCCACCAGTGCGGGCCACGAGCAGTACTTC
TRBD2,TRBJ2-3,few,16,TRBV5-1,CASSLEAGGITDTQYF,TGCGCCAGCAGCTTGGAAGCGGGAGGGATCACAGATACGCAGTATTTT
NA,TRBJ2-7,NA,16,TRBV4-1,CASSQDLGRDSYEQYF,TGCGCCAGCAGCCAAGATCTTGGTCGGGACTCCTACGAGCAGTACTTC
NA,TRBJ2-7,NA,13,TRBV20-1,CSLPRETLYEQYF,TGCAGCCTGCCCCGGGAAACTCTCTACGAGCAGTACTTC
NA,TRBJ2-3,few,16,TRBV7-9,CASSRDGPQSTDTQYF,TGTGCCAGCAGCCGAGACGGACCCCAGAGCACAGATACGCAGTATTTT
NA,TRBJ2-1,few,19,TRBV4-2,CASSRRGPGQGFAGDEQFF,TGTGCCAGCAGCCGGAGGGGACCGGGCCAAGGGTTCGCCGGCGATGAGCAGTTCTTC
NA,TRBJ2-3,NA,11,TRBV12-3/TRBV12-4,CASSPSNTQYF,TGTGCCAGCAGCCCCTCGAATACGCAGTATTTT